The T cell receptor beta chain described here comes from a study of T cell responses to AZD1222 COVID-19 vaccine (dated by TCRdb to the early 2020s). Describing the broader study: TCR sequencing was performed for about 240 trial participants, of whom some 200 were given two doses of AZD1222 and some 26 were given two doses of MenACWY control vaccine. Trial participants were enrolled by age into subgroups of 18-55, 56-69 and 70-plus years, and approximately 150, 30 and 60 TCR-sequenced participants, respectively, were included in these subgroups. Paper-wide results and their limitations: In the small 56-69-year group, the increase in depth fell short of significance, most likely because of low power. Because no day 14 peak-response samples were available, the repertoires could be characterized only after the peak T cell response. Conclusions about previously exposed vaccinees were limited because only a handful of AZD1222 recipients were SARS-CoV-2 seropositive at baseline. Vaccine-associated CD4 TCRs spanned the whole spike protein, with dominant responses in regions 160-218 and 743-854. Participants were mostly white British, with more females than males. The authors suggested clonal diversity may have been underestimated. Spike-specific TCR breadth and depth rose significantly after two AZD1222 doses compared with day 0 and with MenACWY recipients. Epitopes outside the regions mutated in the B.1.351 and B.1.1.7 variants were reportedly recognized by nearly half of the unique spike-specific TCRs.

Taken with the paper, the label for time point translates to: about 28 days (+/-7) after the second vaccine dose. AZD1222 recipients with second doses at about 4 weeks or about 12 weeks were pooled, because spike-specific TCR depth and breadth did not differ between schedules. Samples from vaccinated people were obtained from the UK trials COV001 and COV002, which included a single-blind randomized controlled phase 2/3 trial of AZD1222 (ChAdOx1 nCoV-19) in healthy adults. For TCRbeta chain sequencing, PBMC samples from trial participants were taken at day 0 and at day 28 after the second dose. The CDR3 regions of human TCRbeta chains were analyzed by immunosequencing. The paper's processing steps were these. Repertoire TCRs were matched against a reference library of SARS-CoV-2-specific TCRs generated with the MIRA antigen-specificity platform. Breadth was defined as the fraction of unique TCRs that were SARS-CoV-2-associated. Depth was defined as the fraction of total T cells that were SARS-CoV-2-associated. Each spike-specific TCR was assigned to its reactive spike region and to a CD4 or CD8 class using the MIRA data. Log10-transformed breadth and depth values were compared by one-way ANOVA with Sidak's multiple comparisons tests. Here the immuneACCESS table is served through TCRdb, limited to in-frame sequences with V and J called. Missing clones are a known gap in these copies; in checked studies unresolved V genes cover under half, and the rest lacks a known reason. D and trimming were read from the DNA, whereas the V and J calls and clone size are those reported in that table. This sample holds some 150,000 clones; 75% to 95% were observed only once. The ten largest clones capture about 3.3% of the sample.

With respect to this clone: The antigen this receptor binds is unknown. No base quality values were provided; no much bigger clone lies one nucleotide off.

Trimming accounts for 2 bases at V and 6 bases at J, while the number of junction bases matched to no gene is 2. Including the terminal cysteine and phenylalanine, the CDR3 comprises 13 residues. Left in the record is the CDR3 DNA by itself, 39 bases read in frame from the first base. Reading the germline V gene (reference sequence) gives CDR1 SGHKS and CDR2 YYEKEE. The chain is assembled from TRBV5-5 and TRBJ1-2; 9 central nucleotides agree with TRBD1. The source is an adult who received the AZD1222 COVID-19 vaccine. The input for sequencing was peripheral blood, taken 28 days after the second AZD1222 dose. In nucleotide form, the sequence is TGTGCCAGCAGCTTACAGGGGGCGGATGGCTACACCTTC. Its translation is CASSLQGADGYTF.